The rows below give T cell receptor beta chains drawn from one sample of a study of T cell repertoires in ileal Crohn's disease. This table comes from immunoSEQ multiplex PCR, and its TCRdb copy is limited to in-frame clones, with some not included. Of 12,000 to 15,000 clones listed, nearly 90% are singletons. Sequenced material: ileal tissue. The source is an adult with Crohn's disease. The CDR3 runs from the conserved cysteine through the conserved F or W. Fields, in order: CDR3 protein, CDR3 DNA, V gene, J gene, clone size, D gene. A D gene is named only where the DNA matches it firmly. Where a row states a size, it is once, few, many or the class of an expanded clone; other rows omit it.

CASKPNFRSYNEQFF,TGTGCCAGTAAGCCTAATTTTCGGTCCTACAATGAGCAGTTCTTC,TRBV6-5,TRBJ2-1,NA,NA
CASSEGDRNYKNIQYF,TGTGCCAGCAGTGAAGGGGACAGAAATTACAAAAACATTCAGTACTTC,TRBV6-1,TRBJ2-4,NA,TRBD1
CASRRHRGRAYEQYF,TGTGCCAGCAGACGCCACAGGGGACGGGCCTACGAGCAGTACTTC,TRBV6-9,TRBJ2-7,NA,TRBD1
CASSLLSGSYGYTF,TGTGCCAGCAGCTTGCTCTCCGGGAGTTATGGCTACACCTTC,TRBV11-2,TRBJ1-2,NA,NA
CASSESDRGNTEAFF,TGCGCCAGCAGTGAGTCGGACAGGGGGAACACTGAAGCTTTCTTT,TRBV10-1,TRBJ1-1,NA,TRBD1
CASSPTGSGANVLTF,TGTGCCAGCAGCCCCACGGGCTCTGGGGCCAACGTCCTGACTTTC,TRBV6-5,TRBJ2-6,once,NA
CASSLQDRNTEAFF,TGTGCCAGCTCACTACAGGATCGGAACACTGAAGCTTTCTTT,TRBV18,TRBJ1-1,NA,NA
CSGGVAGPNEQFF,TGCAGCGGTGGGGTAGCGGGACCCAATGAGCAGTTCTTC,TRBV29-1,TRBJ2-1,NA,TRBD2
CASSMTSGTYEQYF,TGTGCCAGCAGCATGACTAGCGGGACCTATGAGCAGTACTTC,TRBV5-5,TRBJ2-7,NA,TRBD2
CASSRTERNQPQHF,TGTGCCAGCAGCCGTACAGAGCGCAATCAGCCCCAGCATTTT,TRBV6-5,TRBJ1-5,NA,NA
CSVVTGNQETQYF,TGCAGCGTTGTGACAGGGAACCAAGAGACCCAGTACTTC,TRBV29-1,TRBJ2-5,NA,TRBD1
CASSLYAGVEGYTF,TGTGCCAGCAGCTTATATGCAGGGGTCGAGGGCTACACCTTC,TRBV7-3,TRBJ1-2,once,NA
CASSPGAINQPQHF,TGTGCCAGCTCGCCAGGGGCCATCAATCAGCCCCAGCATTTT,TRBV18,TRBJ1-5,NA,NA
CATSREEGARTEAFF,TGTGCCACCAGCAGAGAAGAGGGGGCGCGTACTGAAGCTTTCTTT,TRBV15,TRBJ1-1,NA,TRBD1
CASSESGPETQYF,TGCGCCAGCAGTGAGAGCGGGCCGGAGACCCAGTACTTC,TRBV10-2,TRBJ2-5,few,NA
CASSQNQGLGEKLFF,TGTGCCAGCAGCCAGAACCAGGGGTTAGGTGAAAAACTGTTTTTT,TRBV7-2,TRBJ1-4,NA,NA
CSASPGETQYF,TGCAGTGCCAGCCCGGGGGAGACCCAGTACTTC,TRBV20-1,TRBJ2-5,NA,NA
CASSPRDSANTGELFF,TGCGCCAGCAGCCCGCGGGACAGCGCGAACACCGGGGAGCTGTTTTTT,TRBV5-1,TRBJ2-2,NA,NA
CASSQGGGRGDTQYF,TGCGCCAGCAGCCAAGGCGGCGGGAGAGGGGATACGCAGTATTTT,TRBV4-1,TRBJ2-3,NA,TRBD2
CASTLAQGGTEAFF,TGTGCCAGCACCTTAGCACAGGGTGGAACTGAAGCTTTCTTT,TRBV7-9,TRBJ1-1,NA,NA
CASTRTDKGQGSSYNSPLHF,TGTGCCAGCACCAGAACAGATAAGGGGCAGGGGAGCTCCTATAATTCACCCCTCCACTTT,TRBV6-4,TRBJ1-6,NA,NA
CASSFRDRVKADTQYF,TGTGCCAGCAGTTTCCGGGACAGGGTTAAAGCAGATACGCAGTATTTT,TRBV27,TRBJ2-3,NA,TRBD1
CASSVSGTANEKLFF,TGCGCCAGCAGCGTTTCCGGGACAGCTAATGAAAAACTGTTTTTT,TRBV5-1,TRBJ1-4,NA,TRBD1
CASSLGDEQFF,TGTGCCAGCAGTTTGGGCGATGAGCAGTTCTTC,TRBV27,TRBJ2-1,once,NA
CASSPSRGRYTDTQYF,TGTGCCAGTAGTCCGAGCAGGGGGCGATACACAGATACGCAGTATTTT,TRBV19,TRBJ2-3,NA,TRBD1
CASSLLNADEQFF,TGTGCCAGCAGTTTATTGAACGCGGATGAGCAGTTCTTC,TRBV28,TRBJ2-1,NA,NA
CASSAATGGTEAFF,TGTGCCAGCAGCGCCGCAACAGGGGGCACTGAAGCTTTCTTT,TRBV9,TRBJ1-1,NA,TRBD1
CAWSVMTGASEKLFF,TGTGCCTGGAGTGTAATGACAGGAGCGAGCGAAAAACTGTTTTTT,TRBV30,TRBJ1-4,NA,NA
CASSPGLAGGTGEQFF,TGTGCCAGCTCACCGGGACTAGCGGGGGGTACTGGTGAGCAGTTCTTC,TRBV18,TRBJ2-1,NA,TRBD2
CAWNGFREDNEQYF,TGTGCCTGGAACGGCTTTCGGGAGGACAACGAGCAGTACTTC,TRBV30,TRBJ2-7,once,TRBD2
CASMREFGKNIQYF,TGTGCCAGCATGCGGGAGTTTGGCAAAAACATTCAGTACTTC,TRBV2,TRBJ2-4,NA,TRBD2
CASSFITSGPGDEQFF,TGTGCCAGCAGCTTTATTACTAGCGGGCCGGGGGATGAGCAGTTCTTC,TRBV9,TRBJ2-1,NA,TRBD2
CASSSISTGHTEAFF,TGTGCCAGCAGCTCGATTTCGACAGGACACACTGAAGCTTTCTTT,TRBV7-9,TRBJ1-1,NA,NA
CASSPAALPGQPQHF,TGTGCCAGCAGCCCCGCGGCCCTTCCCGGTCAGCCCCAGCATTTT,TRBV7-2,TRBJ1-5,NA,NA
CATSRAGSSGTYEQYF,TGTGCCACCAGCAGAGCTGGTTCCAGCGGGACCTACGAGCAGTACTTC,TRBV15,TRBJ2-7,NA,TRBD2
CASREGQAGTYGYTF,TGTGCCAGCAGAGAGGGACAGGCGGGTACTTATGGCTACACCTTC,TRBV6-1,TRBJ1-2,few,TRBD1
CASSPVDSSYNEQFF,TGCGCCAGCAGCCCCGTGGACTCGTCCTACAATGAGCAGTTCTTC,TRBV4-1,TRBJ2-1,NA,NA
CASSPRGGTGKTGELFF,TGCGCCAGCAGCCCTCGAGGGGGGACAGGGAAAACCGGGGAGCTGTTTTTT,TRBV4-1,TRBJ2-2,NA,TRBD1
CASSVRRGGQETQYF,TGTGCCAGTAGTGTACGGCGGGGGGGCCAAGAGACCCAGTACTTC,TRBV19,TRBJ2-5,once,TRBD2
CASRMAGEGSEQYF,TGCGCCAGCAGAATGGCGGGAGAAGGGTCCGAGCAGTACTTC,TRBV5-1,TRBJ2-7,NA,TRBD2
CASSPRVDEQFF,TGTGCCAGCAGCCCCCGAGTCGATGAGCAGTTCTTC,TRBV14,TRBJ2-1,NA,NA
CASSVMAGGQETQYF,TGTGCCAGCAGTGTGATGGCGGGGGGCCAAGAGACCCAGTACTTC,TRBV2,TRBJ2-5,NA,TRBD2
CAWALAVRETQYF,TGTGCCTGGGCACTAGCGGTCCGGGAGACCCAGTACTTC,TRBV30,TRBJ2-5,NA,TRBD2
CASSLVYPGEGYEQYF,TGTGCCAGCAGCTTAGTTTATCCGGGAGAGGGATACGAGCAGTACTTC,TRBV11-2,TRBJ2-7,NA,NA
CAWSGSGFREKLFF,TGTGCCTGGAGTGGTTCAGGGTTCCGGGAAAAACTGTTTTTT,TRBV30,TRBJ1-4,NA,NA
CASSLGTGTGLDTEAFF,TGTGCCAGCAGTTTAGGGACAGGGACGGGGTTGGACACTGAAGCTTTCTTT,TRBV27,TRBJ1-1,NA,TRBD1
CASSLVGGGGSGELFF,TGCGCCAGCAGCTTGGTTGGAGGGGGCGGCTCCGGGGAGCTGTTTTTT,TRBV5-1,TRBJ2-2,NA,NA
CASSVDSDRGQETQYF,TGTGCCAGCAGCGTAGATTCGGACAGGGGGCAAGAGACCCAGTACTTC,TRBV9,TRBJ2-5,NA,TRBD1
CASSLSSGTGKPNGLTDTQYF,TGTGCCAGCAGCTTGAGCTCCGGGACAGGGAAGCCCAACGGACTTACAGATACGCAGTATTTT,TRBV7-6,TRBJ2-3,NA,TRBD1